The clone carrying this T cell receptor beta chain was picked up a small number of times. Original methodology: For nucleated cells, counts were estimated from reference gene primer amplification. Repertoires were generated with immunoSEQ multiplex PCR, while TCRdb's copy carries only in-frame clones and drops some. V, J and clone size reflect that table, while D and trimming were determined from the DNA. This repertoire shows under 300,000 clones, approximately 85% found once; its top ten account for about 4%. The entry originates in a study of blood T cell repertoires in COVID-19. On the study more broadly: Donors in the United States, Italy and Spain gave samples during acute or convalescent COVID-19. In each case, the material was cDNA or gDNA derived from T cells, B-cell-depleted T cells, or PBMCs.

V lost 2 bases, J lost 4 bases, and 12 bases lay in between. The CDR3 extends over 15 amino acids. Germline V CDR1 and CDR2: MNHEY, SVGAGI. The sequencing input was peripheral blood. The receptor's source is a man aged 50-60 years with acute or convalescent COVID-19. The chain uses TRBV6-5 and TRBJ1-5; D is perhaps TRBD1 (6 bases). This CDR3 is CASSYGRGANQPQHF. The CDR3 DNA follows: TGTGCCAGCAGTTACGGGCGGGGGGCGAATCAGCCCCAGCATTTT.